The clone carrying this T cell receptor beta chain was recorded once. This record belongs to a study of blood T cell repertoires in COVID-19. Study context: Acute and convalescent COVID-19 samples came from the United States, Italy and Spain. T cells, B-cell-depleted T cells, or PBMCs provided the cDNA or gDNA that served as material.

Original processing notes: Amplification with reference gene primers provided the estimates of nucleated cell counts. Data came from immunoSEQ multiplex PCR; TCRdb stores just in-frame clones and leaves some out. V and J calls and clone size come straight from that table; D and trimming were deduced from the DNA. The sample shows over 120,000 clones, 80% to 90% of them seen only once. Germline loops: CDR1 MNHEY, CDR2 SMNVEV (reference sequence). Trimming cost V 2 bases and J 4 bases, with 11 bases left between them. CDR3 length: 14 residues. Sample: peripheral blood. This chain joins TRBV27 and TRBJ1-1; D may be TRBD1 (5 bases). The TCR was taken from a woman in her 50s with acute or convalescent COVID-19. This CDR3 is CASSLKGAATEAFF. The CDR3 bases are TGTGCCAGCAGTTTAAAAGGGGCGGCCACTGAAGCTTTCTTT.